The rows below give T cell receptor beta chains drawn from one sample of a study of blood T cell repertoires in COVID-19. Method: immunoSEQ multiplex PCR; TCRdb's copy keeps in-frame clones and lacks some. The sample lists more than 45,000 clones; under 90% were seen once. The sample comprised peripheral blood. Every receptor here comes from a man between 40 and 49 years old with active COVID-19. The conserved cysteine and the conserved F or W are not part of the CDR3 here. The order of the fields is D gene, J gene, V gene, CDR3 protein. A D gene is named only where the DNA matches it firmly.

- TRBJ1-6 TRBV19 ASSTRIHNSPLH
- TRBJ2-2 TRBV3-1/TRBV3-2 ASSQFVVEGSGELF
- TRBJ2-5 TRBV6-6 ASSYQETQY
TRBD2 TRBJ2-3 TRBV7-3 ASSLRGLARGTDTQY
- TRBJ2-1 TRBV9 ASSAQGHGEQF
TRBD1 TRBJ1-6 TRBV10-2 ASRPTGAQSPLH
TRBD1 TRBJ1-5 TRBV6-6 ASSSGTGGGQPQH
TRBD2 TRBJ2-5 TRBV5-4 ASSPPASGFETQY
TRBD1 TRBJ1-6 TRBV19 ASTQKGTGGSTLH
TRBD1 TRBJ1-4 TRBV5-1 ASSLVPPGTDLATNEKLF
- TRBJ1-5 TRBV19 ASSIGLRLSSNQPQH
TRBD2 TRBJ2-2 TRBV10-3 AISEVGGSDTGELF
- TRBJ1-2 TRBV7-9 ASTDQSPWGGSNYGYT
- TRBJ1-2 TRBV7-8 ASSLGVGQGNYGYT
TRBD1 TRBJ2-1 TRBV25-1 ASSLWTGQNEQF
- TRBJ2-1 TRBV4-1 ASSQERVAQNEQF
TRBD1 TRBJ2-7 TRBV5-4 ASSSGQSISHYEQY
- TRBJ2-7 TRBV28 ASSIIIPGLLRRSYEQY
- TRBJ2-1 TRBV6-4 ASSETSSTQRGYNEQF
TRBD1 TRBJ2-4 TRBV7-9 ASSTQDRGLAKNIQY
- TRBJ1-1 TRBV21-1 ASSKGGYNVGEAF
- TRBJ2-3 TRBV7-2 ASSSDGRGTDTQY
TRBD1 TRBJ1-2 TRBV9 ASSVGLGDRASYGYT
TRBD1 TRBJ2-7 TRBV27 ASSFFGTGLYEQY
- TRBJ1-1 TRBV4-1 ASSQEGAMNTEAF